Presented here are 25 T cell receptor beta chains from one specimen sequenced in a study of ipilimumab plus nivolumab after autologous stem cell transplantation. This table comes from immunoSEQ multiplex PCR, and its TCRdb copy is limited to in-frame clones, with some not included. Of over 35,000 clones listed, almost 95% are singletons. The source was PBMCs, collected in a trial of ipilimumab plus nivolumab as post-transplant consolidation. The receptor set was obtained from a male donor with multiple myeloma.

The chain links TRBV5-1 to TRBJ2-7; D is ambiguous. This CDR3 comprises 13 residues. V was shortened by 0 bases and J by 3 bases, with 7 bases between the two germline ends. Germline CDR1 reads SGHRS; CDR2 reads YFSETQ. CDR3 protein: CASSLEADYEQYF. The CDR3 DNA sequence: TGCGCCAGCAGCTTGGAGGCTGACTACGAGCAGTACTTC. Based on the CDR3 plus reference TRBV5-1 and TRBJ2-7, the full variable domain is KAGVTQTPRYLIKTRGQQVTLSCSPISGHRSVSWYQQTPGQGLQFLFEYFSETQRNKGNFPGRFSGRQFSNSRSEMNVSTLELGDSALYLCASSLEADYEQYFGPGTRLTVT.

The genes are TRBV6-1 and TRBJ2-7, with D maybe TRBD1 (6 bases). V was clipped by 5 bases and J by 4 bases, with 12 bases between them. The V gene's germline CDR1 is MNHNS and CDR2 SASEGT. This CDR3 contains 13 residues. The CDR3 nucleotides read TGTGCCAGCAGTCTGGACAGCCTATACGAGCAGTACTTC. Encoded protein: CASSLDSLYEQYF.

The table lists this clone with a count of one. The rearrangement links TRBV11-2 to TRBJ2-5; unclear D gene. Looked up from germline, CDR1 is SGHAT and CDR2 is FQNNGV. Trimming left V 5 bases short and J 0 bases short, with 13 bases between. The CDR3 is 15 amino acids. The CDR3 region is CASSPLVGYQETQYF. The CDR3 region has the DNA TGTGCCAGCAGCCCCTTGGTGGGGTACCAAGAGACCCAGTACTTC.

The rearrangement links TRBV10-3 to TRBJ2-5, with 11 positions matching TRBD2. V dropped 9 bases and J dropped 2; count of bases not matched to a gene: 11. Per germline, CDR1 ENHRY and CDR2 SYGVKD. CDR3 length: 16 residues. CDR3 loop: CAIASGGYGGQETQYF. The CDR3 DNA follows: TGTGCCATAGCTAGCGGGGGGTACGGGGGACAAGAGACCCAGTACTTC.

Comment on this clone: Within the sample, other DNA sequences also encode this same CDR3. The J gene is TRBJ1-1, the V gene TRBV11-2; D is uncertain. The CDR3 spans 15 residues. V was shortened by 6 bases and J by 5 bases, with 19 bases between the two germline ends. CDR1 is SGHAT and CDR2 is FQNNGV in the germline V gene. In nucleotides, the CDR3 is TGTGCCAGCAGTTCGGAGGTTGGGGTTGGGACTGAAGCTTTCTTT. Protein product: CASSSEVGVGTEAFF.

This clone showed up just once. The V gene is TRBV7-2, the J gene TRBJ2-3; 12 bases line up with TRBD2. CDR1 and CDR2 from the germline V gene are SGHTA and FQGNSA. With 0 bases clipped from V and 1 base from J, the junction kept 2 bases outside the gene matches. This CDR3 contains 17 residues. The CDR3, as DNA: TGTGCCAGCAGCTTAGCTCCTAGCGGGGGGGGCACAGATACGCAGTATTTT. Its translation is CASSLAPSGGGTDTQYF.

This rearrangement joins TRBV29-1 to TRBJ2-7, with TRBD1 identical over 9 bases. This CDR3 is built from 15 residues. Germline CDR1 SQVTM, CDR2 ANQGSEA. V shed 0 bases, J shed 4 bases, and the junction held 7 bases outside the gene matches. The CDR3 DNA follows: TGCAGCGTTGAAGATGGGGGACAGGGCGGGTACGAGCAGTACTTC. This translates into CSVEDGGQGGYEQYF.

The rearrangement uses TRBV2 and TRBJ1-2; D is ambiguous. The CDR3 has 13 residues. V lost 1 base and J 4 bases, leaving 7 bases between the germline ends. CDR1 is SNHLY, CDR2 FYNNEI, per germline. The DNA for the CDR3 is TGTGCCAGCAGTGAAGTAAGGATCTATGGCTACACCTTC. Translated: CASSEVRIYGYTF.

The V gene is TRBV28, the J gene TRBJ2-2; D remains unclear. The CDR3 totals 13 residues. Trimming left V 1 base short and J 5 bases short, with 5 bases between. Per the germline V gene, CDR1 is MDHEN and CDR2 is SYDVKM. The CDR3 spells CASSLYGTGELFF. The CDR3 DNA reads TGTGCCAGCAGTTTATATGGGACCGGGGAGCTGTTTTTT.

The rearrangement joins TRBV6-5 to TRBJ2-7; D may be TRBD1 (6 bases). Germline V gives CDR1 MNHEY, CDR2 SVGAGI. There are 14 residues in the CDR3. With 5 bases removed from V and 1 base from J, the gap between germline ends came to 12 bases. The CDR3: CASSLPGHSYEQYF. CDR3 DNA: TGTGCCAGCAGTCTACCGGGACATTCCTACGAGCAGTACTTC.

This clone was found once. The V call is TRBV11-2, the J call TRBJ1-1; D remains ambiguous. V lost 6 bases and J 1 base, leaving 15 bases between the germline ends. The germline V gene encodes CDR1 SGHAT and CDR2 FQNNGV. This CDR3 spans 15 amino acids. CDR3 region: CASSRQRNPNTEAFF. CDR3 sequence (DNA): TGTGCCAGCAGTCGTCAGCGAAACCCGAACACTGAAGCTTTCTTT.

V and J are TRBV10-3 and TRBJ2-2; 12 bases match TRBD2. V was clipped by 4 bases and J by 5 bases; unmatched bases: 5. Looked up from germline, CDR1 is ENHRY and CDR2 is SYGVKD. This CDR3 has 16 residues. CDR3 sequence (DNA): TGTGCCATCAGTGCCAGCGGACTAGCGGGGACCGGGGAGCTGTTTTTT. It encodes CAISASGLAGTGELFF.

CDR3 amino acids: CASSYSGLGGYEQYF. The CDR3 bases are TGTGCCAGCAGTTACTCTGGCCTAGGGGGCTACGAGCAGTACTTC. The chain combines TRBV6-5 with TRBJ2-7; a possible D gene is TRBD1 (6 bases). Trimming took 0 bases from V and 3 from J, leaving 12 bases between them. This CDR3 comprises 15 residues. Per germline, CDR1 MNHEY and CDR2 SVGAGI.

The chain combines TRBV28 with TRBJ2-3; 10 bases map to TRBD1. The CDR3 has 14 residues. J was trimmed by 6 bases and V by 5 bases; bases with no gene match: 5. Germline CDR1 is MDHEN and CDR2 is SYDVKM. The CDR3 region is CASSRDRGVDTQYF. The CDR3 bases are TGTGCCAGCAGTAGGGACAGGGGAGTCGATACGCAGTATTTT. Drawing the rest from reference TRBV28 and TRBJ2-3, the complete variable domain is DVKVTQSSRYLVKRTGEKVFLECVQDMDHENMFWYRQDPGLGLRLIYFSYDVKMKEKGDIPEGYSVSREKKERFSLILESASTNQTSMYLCASSRDRGVDTQYFGPGTRLTVL.

This sequence joins TRBV7-2 and TRBJ1-6; the D is unclear. Germline values: CDR1 SGHTA, CDR2 FQGNSA. The CDR3 has 15 residues. The ends were cut back, 1 base at V and 3 bases at J, with 7 bases in the middle. This CDR3 is CASSLVGNYNSPLHF. CDR3 nucleotides: TGTGCCAGCAGCTTAGTAGGGAACTATAATTCACCCCTCCACTTT.

V and J are TRBV21-1 and TRBJ1-4. TRBV21-1 is tagged as a pseudogene. The length of the CDR3 is 17 residues. CDR3 coding DNA: TGTGCCAGCAGTATAGATATATACAAGGTGCATAATGAAAAACTGTTTTTT. Its protein is CASSIDIYKVHNEKLFF.

This chain uses TRBV5-1 with TRBJ2-3, with TRBD2 matching over 9 bases. Losses at the gene ends were 0 bases for V and 2 bases for J; bases not matched to a gene: 4. CDR3 length equals 16 residues. Germline V gene sequence: CDR1 SGHRS, CDR2 YFSETQ. DNA for the CDR3: TGCGCCAGCAGCTTGGTGCTAGCGGGACACACAGATACGCAGTATTTT. It specifies CASSLVLAGHTDTQYF.

V gene TRBV18 combines with J gene TRBJ2-5; D is undetermined. The length of the CDR3 is 12 residues. With 2 bases removed from V and 3 bases from J, the gap between germline ends came to 4 bases. The V gene's germline CDR1 is KGHSH and CDR2 LQKENI. CDR3 protein: CASSPKEETQYF. The CDR3 DNA reads TGTGCCAGCTCACCAAAGGAAGAGACCCAGTACTTC.

The V and J genes are TRBV9 and TRBJ2-3; possibly TRBD1 or TRBD2 for D (6 bases each). The CDR3 totals 16 residues. Trimming cost V 0 bases and J 4 bases, with 15 bases left between them. The germline CDR1 and CDR2 sequences are SGDLS and YYNGEE. The CDR3 reads CASSVDRGRGADTQYF. CDR3 nucleotides: TGTGCCAGCAGCGTAGATCGGGGGCGGGGAGCAGATACGCAGTATTTT.

This clone was observed a single time. This chain connects TRBV5-8 to TRBJ2-3; 7 nucleotides align to TRBD1. J lost 2 bases, V lost 4 bases, and 7 bases had no gene match. Per the germline V gene, CDR1 is SGHTS and CDR2 is YDEGEE. This CDR3 is 15 amino acids long. CDR3 residues: CASSKDRVDTDTQYF. The CDR3 DNA reads TGTGCCAGCAGCAAAGACAGGGTTGACACAGATACGCAGTATTTT.

The rearrangement uses TRBV6-1 and TRBJ2-5; D remains ambiguous. Germline loops: CDR1 MNHNS, CDR2 SASEGT. V was trimmed by 2 bases and J by 5 bases, leaving 9 bases between them. The CDR3 is made up of 13 amino acids. The CDR3 loop is CASSESDWETQYF. The CDR3, as DNA: TGTGCCAGCAGTGAAAGCGATTGGGAGACCCAGTACTTC.

The V gene is TRBV28, the J gene TRBJ1-1; the match to TRBD1 covers 12 bases. V lost 8 bases to trimming and J lost 10 bases; unmatched junction nucleotides: 8. CDR3 size: 13 residues. Germline CDR1 and CDR2: MDHEN and SYDVKM. CDR3 coding DNA: TGTGCCAGCTGGCTGGGGACAGGGGGCCGAGCTTTCTTT. Protein product: CASWLGTGGRAFF.

This sequence joins TRBV4-3 and TRBJ2-7; D gene uncertain. V was shortened by 2 bases and J by 6 bases, with 8 bases between the two germline ends. Germline values: CDR1 LGHNA, CDR2 YSLEER. This CDR3 region has 12 residues. The CDR3 reads CASSQNGGEQYF. CDR3 sequence (DNA): TGCGCCAGCAGCCAAAATGGCGGCGAGCAGTACTTC.

The chain links TRBV19 to TRBJ1-5; D ambiguous. The CDR3 has 13 amino acids. Germline V gene lookup returns CDR1 LNHDA and CDR2 SQIVND (reference sequence). Deletions cut 2 bases from V and 9 bases from J, with 11 bases between. The CDR3 coding sequence is TGTGCCAGTAGTATACCTGTGGTCCGGCCCCAGCATTTT. This translates into CASSIPVVRPQHF. Full variable domain (outside the CDR3, taken from reference TRBV19 and TRBJ1-5): DGGITQSPKYLFRKEGQNVTLSCEQNLNHDAMYWYRQDPGQGLRLIYYSQIVNDFQKGDIAEGYSVSREKKESFPLTVTSAQKNPTAFYLCASSIPVVRPQHFGDGTRLSIL.

The gene calls are TRBV5-1 and TRBJ2-7, with 7 bases aligning to TRBD1. CDR3 length: 13 residues. Per germline, CDR1 SGHRS and CDR2 YFSETQ. V lost 4 bases to trimming and J lost 2 bases; unmatched junction nucleotides: 3. This chain's CDR3 is CASSRGTAYEQYF. DNA for the CDR3: TGCGCCAGCAGCAGAGGGACAGCCTACGAGCAGTACTTC.